These T cell receptor beta chains were read from a single sample in a study of blood T cells in healthy people across ages. Each CDR3 protein is one row after TCRdb ran MiXCR on the 5' RACE reads. The table lists 700,000 to 850,000 distinct CDR3 sequences, roughly 53% of them singletons, with roughly 37% in the top ten. Sequencing was performed on blood. The receptors here all came from a man older than 75 in good health. The CDR3 runs from the conserved cysteine through the conserved F or W. D genes are given only for firm matches. Size values are once, few and many counts, or a class for expanded clones, and some rows have none.

.	TRBV4-1	.	TRBJ2-1	CASSLRGGLEYHEQFF	TGCGCCAGCAGCCTCAGGGGCGGCCTAGAATATCACGAGCAGTTCTTC
.	TRBV4-1	TRBD1	TRBJ2-7	CASSQGRQGIGEQYF	TGCGCCAGCAGCCAAGGTCGACAGGGCATCGGCGAGCAGTACTTC
few	TRBV6-5	TRBD2	TRBJ2-1	CASTKLAGGGEQFF	TGTGCCAGCACAAAATTGGCGGGAGGAGGTGAGCAGTTCTTC
few	TRBV6-1	.	TRBJ2-7	CASSAPDGIIYLEQYF	TGTGCCAGCAGTGCACCAGACGGGATCATCTACCTCGAGCAGTACTTC
.	TRBV6-2/TRBV6-3	.	TRBJ1-6	CASSNGAYNSPLHF	TGTGCCAGCAGCAACGGGGCCTATAATTCACCCCTCCACTTT
.	TRBV4-1	TRBD1	TRBJ1-2	CASSLRQGGNLNYGYTF	TGCGCCAGCAGCCTGAGACAGGGCGGAAATCTCAACTATGGCTACACCTTC
.	TRBV6-1	.	TRBJ2-7	CACSRPGEALEQYF	TGTGCCTGCTCCCGGCCAGGGGAGGCCCTCGAGCAGTACTTC
.	TRBV27	.	TRBJ1-1	CASTLLGWDTEAFF	TGTGCCAGCACCCTGTTGGGGTGGGACACTGAAGCTTTCTTT
.	TRBV20-1	.	TRBJ1-1	CSARLQQQTLVTEAFF	TGCAGTGCTAGACTACAACAACAGACTTTGGTCACTGAAGCTTTCTTT
.	TRBV20-1	.	TRBJ2-7	CSARYFLAGNSYEQYF	TGCAGTGCTAGATACTTTCTCGCAGGGAACTCCTACGAGCAGTACTTC
few	TRBV18	TRBD1	TRBJ1-6	CASSPLGQNNSPLHF	TGTGCCAGCTCACCATTGGGACAGAATAATTCACCCCTCCACTTT
.	TRBV7-2	TRBD2	TRBJ2-3	CASSLGSGRRGETQYF	TGTGCCAGCAGCTTAGGGAGCGGGAGGAGGGGTGAGACGCAGTATTTT
.	TRBV6-1	.	TRBJ1-6	CASSETGSHNSPLHF	TGTGCCAGCAGTGAAACGGGGTCGCATAATTCACCCCTCCACTTT
.	TRBV24-1	TRBD2	TRBJ2-1	CATSETGTSGRYNEQFF	TGTGCCACCAGTGAAACCGGGACTAGCGGGAGATACAATGAGCAGTTCTTC
.	TRBV7-2	TRBD2	TRBJ2-7	CASRPAGGGEQYF	TGTGCCAGCAGGCCCGCGGGAGGAGGTGAGCAGTACTTC
.	TRBV10-3	.	TRBJ2-1	CAISQAGLSYNEQFF	TGTGCCATCAGTCAGGCCGGCCTTTCCTACAATGAGCAGTTCTTC
.	TRBV27	.	TRBJ2-7	CASSLTALTGQRYEQYF	TGTGCCAGCAGTCTCACCGCCCTGACAGGTCAGCGATACGAGCAGTACTTC
many	TRBV5-1	.	TRBJ2-6	CASSWLSGANVLTF	TGCGCCAGCAGCTGGCTTTCTGGGGCCAACGTCCTGACTTTC
.	TRBV2	TRBD1	TRBJ2-4	CASSAGQGILKAKNIQYF	TGTGCCAGCAGCGCGGGACAGGGTATTCTCAAGGCCAAAAACATTCAGTACTTC
.	TRBV20-1	TRBD2	TRBJ2-1	CSARRGDWYNEQFF	TGCAGTGCTAGACGGGGGGACTGGTACAATGAGCAGTTCTTC
.	TRBV7-3	TRBD1	TRBJ2-5	CASSLKGTGFETQYF	TGTGCCAGCAGCTTAAAAGGGACAGGGTTTGAGACCCAGTACTTC
.	TRBV18	.	TRBJ2-1	CASSPPPRLSYNEQFF	TGTGCCAGCTCACCCCCTCCCCGTCTCTCCTACAATGAGCAGTTCTTC